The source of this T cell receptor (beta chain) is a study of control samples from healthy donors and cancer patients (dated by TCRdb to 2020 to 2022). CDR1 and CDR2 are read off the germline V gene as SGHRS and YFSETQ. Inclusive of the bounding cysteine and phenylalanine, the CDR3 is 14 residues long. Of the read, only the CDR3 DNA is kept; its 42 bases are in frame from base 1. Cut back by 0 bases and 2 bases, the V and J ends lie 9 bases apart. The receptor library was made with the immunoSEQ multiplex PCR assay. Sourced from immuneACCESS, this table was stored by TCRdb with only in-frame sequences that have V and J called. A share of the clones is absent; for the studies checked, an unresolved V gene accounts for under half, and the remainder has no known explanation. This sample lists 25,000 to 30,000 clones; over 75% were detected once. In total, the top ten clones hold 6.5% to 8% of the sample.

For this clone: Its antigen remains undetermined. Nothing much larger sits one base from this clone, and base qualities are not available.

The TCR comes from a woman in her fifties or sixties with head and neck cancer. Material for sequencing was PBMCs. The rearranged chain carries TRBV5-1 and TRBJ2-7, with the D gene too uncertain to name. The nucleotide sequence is TGCGCCAGCAGCTTGGAAGGCGGAACCTACGAGCAGTACTTC. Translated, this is CASSLEGGTYEQYF.